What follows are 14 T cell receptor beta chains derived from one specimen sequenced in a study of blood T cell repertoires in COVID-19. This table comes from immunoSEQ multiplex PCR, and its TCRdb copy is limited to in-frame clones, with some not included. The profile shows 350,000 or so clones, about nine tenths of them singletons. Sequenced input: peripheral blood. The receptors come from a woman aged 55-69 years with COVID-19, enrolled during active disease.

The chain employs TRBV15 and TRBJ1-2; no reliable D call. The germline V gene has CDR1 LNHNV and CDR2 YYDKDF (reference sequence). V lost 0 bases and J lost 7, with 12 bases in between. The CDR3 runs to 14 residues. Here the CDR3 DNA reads TGTGCCACCAGCAGAGAAATCGGCTCAGGTGGCTACACCTTC. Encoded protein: CATSREIGSGGYTF.

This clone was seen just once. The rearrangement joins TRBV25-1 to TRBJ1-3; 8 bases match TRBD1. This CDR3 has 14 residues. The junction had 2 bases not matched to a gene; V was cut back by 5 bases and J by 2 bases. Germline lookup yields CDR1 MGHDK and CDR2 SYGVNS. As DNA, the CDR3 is TGTGCCAGCAGTAAACAGGGGGCTGGAAACACCATATATTTT. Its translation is CASSKQGAGNTIYF. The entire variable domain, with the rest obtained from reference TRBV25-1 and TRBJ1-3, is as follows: EADIYQTPRYLVIGTGKKITLECSQTMGHDKMYWYQQDPGMELHLIHYSYGVNSTEKGDLSSESTVSRIRTEHFPLTLESARPSHTSQYLCASSKQGAGNTIYFGEGSWLTVV.

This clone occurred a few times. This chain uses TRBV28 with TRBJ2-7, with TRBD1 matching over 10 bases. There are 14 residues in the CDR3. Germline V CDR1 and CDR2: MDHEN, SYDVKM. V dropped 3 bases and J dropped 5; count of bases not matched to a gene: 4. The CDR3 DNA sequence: TGTGCCAGCAGTTTTGGGACAGGGGTCCACGAGCAGTACTTC. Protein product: CASSFGTGVHEQYF.

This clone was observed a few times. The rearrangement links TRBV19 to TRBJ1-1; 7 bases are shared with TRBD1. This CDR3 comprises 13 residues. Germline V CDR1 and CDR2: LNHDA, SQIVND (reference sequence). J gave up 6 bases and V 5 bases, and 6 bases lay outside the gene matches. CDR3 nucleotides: TGTGCCAGTAGTCGTGACAGGGCGTCTGAAGCTTTCTTT. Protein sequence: CASSRDRASEAFF.

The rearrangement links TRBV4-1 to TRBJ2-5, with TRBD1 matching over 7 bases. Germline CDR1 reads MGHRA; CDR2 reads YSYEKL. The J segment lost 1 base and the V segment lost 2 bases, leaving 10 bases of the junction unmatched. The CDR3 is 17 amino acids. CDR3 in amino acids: CASSQPPPGTAQETQYF. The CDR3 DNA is TGCGCCAGCAGCCAACCGCCCCCCGGGACAGCCCAAGAGACCCAGTACTTC.

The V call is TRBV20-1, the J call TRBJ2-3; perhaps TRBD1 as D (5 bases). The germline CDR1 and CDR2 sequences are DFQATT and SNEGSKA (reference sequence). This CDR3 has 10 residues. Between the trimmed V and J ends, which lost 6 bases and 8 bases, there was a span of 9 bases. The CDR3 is CSAIRVTQYF. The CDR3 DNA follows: TGCAGTGCGATCAGGGTTACGCAGTATTTT.

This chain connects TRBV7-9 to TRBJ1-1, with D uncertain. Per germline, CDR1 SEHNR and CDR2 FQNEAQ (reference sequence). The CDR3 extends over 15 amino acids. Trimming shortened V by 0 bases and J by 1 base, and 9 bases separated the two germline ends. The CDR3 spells CASSLAVPRNTEAFF. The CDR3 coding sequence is TGTGCCAGCAGCTTAGCTGTTCCGAGGAACACTGAAGCTTTCTTT.

CDR3: CASSFGGQRYGYTF. CDR3 coding DNA: TGTGCCAGCAGCTTCGGGGGACAGCGGTATGGCTACACCTTC. The chain couples TRBV7-9 to TRBJ1-2; 7 bases are shared with TRBD1. The CDR3 is 14 residues long. Germline V gene lookup returns CDR1 SEHNR and CDR2 FQNEAQ (reference sequence). V shed 3 bases and J 5 bases; nucleotides not matched to a gene: 6.

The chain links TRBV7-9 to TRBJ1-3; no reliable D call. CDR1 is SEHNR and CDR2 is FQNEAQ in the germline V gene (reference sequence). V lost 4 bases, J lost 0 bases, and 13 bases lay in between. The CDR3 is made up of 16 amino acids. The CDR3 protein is CASSSSGLSSGNTIYF. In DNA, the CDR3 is TGTGCCAGCAGCTCCTCAGGACTAAGCTCTGGAAACACCATATATTTT.

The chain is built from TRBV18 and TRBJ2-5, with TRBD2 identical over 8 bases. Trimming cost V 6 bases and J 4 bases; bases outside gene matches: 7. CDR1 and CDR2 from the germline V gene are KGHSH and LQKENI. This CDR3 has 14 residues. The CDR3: CASSLGGAGETQYF. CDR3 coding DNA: TGTGCCAGCTCGCTCGGGGGGGCCGGAGAGACCCAGTACTTC.

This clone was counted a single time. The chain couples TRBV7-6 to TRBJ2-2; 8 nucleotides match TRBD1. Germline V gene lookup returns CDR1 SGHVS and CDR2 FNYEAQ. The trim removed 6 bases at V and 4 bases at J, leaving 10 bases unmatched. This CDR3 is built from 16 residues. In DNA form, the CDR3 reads TGTGCCAGCAGTCGGGTCAGGGGGCTCGGCACCGGGGAGCTGTTTTTT. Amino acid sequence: CASSRVRGLGTGELFF. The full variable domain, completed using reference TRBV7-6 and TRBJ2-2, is GAGVSQSPRYKVTKRGQDVALRCDPISGHVSLYWYRQALGQGPEFLTYFNYEAQQDKSGLPNDRFSAERPEGSISTLTIQRTEQRDSAMYRCASSRVRGLGTGELFFGEGSRLTVL.

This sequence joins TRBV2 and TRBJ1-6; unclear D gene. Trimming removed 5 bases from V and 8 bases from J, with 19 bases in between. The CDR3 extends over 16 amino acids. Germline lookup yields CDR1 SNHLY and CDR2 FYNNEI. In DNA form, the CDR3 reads TGTGCCAGCAGTCCCCGGGAGAGGGCAGGAGATTCACCCCTCCACTTT. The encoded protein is CASSPRERAGDSPLHF. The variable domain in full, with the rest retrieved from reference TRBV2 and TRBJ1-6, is EPEVTQTPSHQVTQMGQEVILRCVPISNHLYFYWYRQILGQKVEFLVSFYNNEISEKSEIFDDQFSVERPDGSNFTLKIRSTKLEDSAMYFCASSPRERAGDSPLHFGNGTRLTVT.

The CDR3 DNA is TGTGCCAGCAGTGAATTTCTGGGGCAGGGGAACGACGAGCAGTACTTC. Translation gives CASSEFLGQGNDEQYF. V and J are TRBV6-1 and TRBJ2-7; D perhaps matches TRBD1 (6 bases). Germline V gene lookup returns CDR1 MNHNS and CDR2 SASEGT. This CDR3 has 16 amino acids. Trimming pared 2 bases from V and 5 bases from J, leaving 19 bases between.

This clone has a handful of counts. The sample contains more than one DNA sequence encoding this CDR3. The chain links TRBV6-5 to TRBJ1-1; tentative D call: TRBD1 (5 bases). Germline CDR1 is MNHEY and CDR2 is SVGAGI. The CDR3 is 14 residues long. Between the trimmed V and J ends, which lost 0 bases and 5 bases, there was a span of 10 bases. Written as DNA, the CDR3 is TGTGCCAGCAGTTACTCTATTCGGGGGACTGAAGCTTTCTTT. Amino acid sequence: CASSYSIRGTEAFF.